This T cell receptor (beta chain) is from a study of cytomegalovirus exposure and HLA in healthy donors. Study outcomes and limitations: Overall, approximately 150 TCR beta chains were annotated as cytomegalovirus-associated. A missense variant in DCLRE1C was later tied to TCR beta V- and J-gene trimming. What a later analysis showed was that several of the most significant clusters appeared linked to common viral pathogens.

Samples came from healthy bone marrow donors. Amplification used 60 Vbeta primers and 13 Jbeta primers. The assay was immunoSEQ multiplex PCR, and TCRdb's table has in-frame clones only and misses some. The table has about 150,000 clones, approximately 75% seen once; the top ten hold 0.9% to 1.2%. The CDR3 has 17 residues. Germline CDR1 is LNHDA and CDR2 is SQIVND (reference sequence). The V gene lost 2 bases and the J gene lost 5 bases, with 18 bases spanning the gap. Of note for this clone: Its antigen remains unidentified.

This TCR was sampled from a male donor in good health and CMV-seronegative. The rearrangement uses TRBV19 and TRBJ1-4; no clear D gene. The sample taken for sequencing was PBMCs. CDR3 amino acids: CASSIRPTPAQNEKLFF. The CDR3 DNA reads TGTGCCAGTAGTATAAGGCCGACTCCCGCCCAAAATGAAAAACTGTTTTTT.